This TCR beta chain was observed in a study of blood T cell repertoires in COVID-19. On the study more broadly: The United States, Italy and Spain were the sources of the acute and convalescent COVID-19 samples. Sample material is recorded as cDNA or gDNA derived from T cells, B-cell-depleted T cells, or PBMCs.

CDR1 is SGDLS and CDR2 is YYNGEE in the germline V gene. Trimming pared 0 bases from V and 4 bases from J, leaving 11 bases between. This CDR3 region has 15 residues. Profiled with immunoSEQ multiplex PCR; TCRdb holds only in-frame clones, not every one. This sample has 200,000 to 300,000 clones; 87% occur once, and the top ten carry 3% to 3.5%. The V call is TRBV9, the J call TRBJ1-3, with a tentative D call TRBD1 (6 bases). This clonotype was obtained from a man between 18 and 29 years old with active or convalescent COVID-19. The sample taken for sequencing was peripheral blood. DNA of the CDR3: TGTGCCAGCAGCGTAGTGGGGACACCCGGAAACACCATATATTTT. Translation: CASSVVGTPGNTIYF.